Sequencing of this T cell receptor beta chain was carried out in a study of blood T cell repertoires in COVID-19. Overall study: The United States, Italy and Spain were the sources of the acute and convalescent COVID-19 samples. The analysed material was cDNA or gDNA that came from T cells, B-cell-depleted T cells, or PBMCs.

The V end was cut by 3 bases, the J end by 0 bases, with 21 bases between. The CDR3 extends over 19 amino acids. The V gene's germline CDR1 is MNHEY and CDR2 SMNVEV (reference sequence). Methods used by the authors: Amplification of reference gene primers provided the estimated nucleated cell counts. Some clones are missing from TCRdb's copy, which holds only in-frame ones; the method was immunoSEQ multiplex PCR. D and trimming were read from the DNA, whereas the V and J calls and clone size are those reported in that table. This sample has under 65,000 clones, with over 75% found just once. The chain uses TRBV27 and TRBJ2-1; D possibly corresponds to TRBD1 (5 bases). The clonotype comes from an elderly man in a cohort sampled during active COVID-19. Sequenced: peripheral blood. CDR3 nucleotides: TGTGCCAGCAGTTTCTTCGGGTATTGGGGCAGTAGCTCCTACAATGAGCAGTTCTTC. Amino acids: CASSFFGYWGSSSYNEQFF.